This T cell receptor beta chain was identified in a study of CD8+CD57+ T cells in acquired aplastic anemia. About the research overall: Sorted CD4+ and CD8+ cell DNA averaged around 3.5 ug.

In germline, CDR1 is SGDLS, CDR2 YYNGEE. CDR3 length: 14 residues. The V end lost 3 bases, the J end lost 7 bases, and 16 bases lay between the germline ends. Comment on this clonotype: Its antigen is still unknown. As the CDR3 is not closed by the conserved phenylalanine or tryptophan, this likely results from a read error.

Study-wide findings and caveats: Between patients and controls, CD8+ Simpson's diversity did not vary significantly. It was found that twenty-nine CD8+ CDR3 sequences were shared between patients and controls.

TCR beta VDJ combinations and CDR3 sequences were profiled from genomic DNA. Each CDR3 protein gets one entry after TCRdb re-called the reads with MiXCR. Of about 420,000 distinct CDR3 sequences listed, 65% to 80% are singletons. J is TRBJ1-2 and V is TRBV9; the D is unclear. The origin of this receptor is a human donor in good health, serving as a control. The sequenced material came from sorted CD4+, CD8+, or CD8+CD57+ T cells (not recorded which) from PBMCs. The CDR3 protein is CASSGHGGRPGYTS. The DNA of the CDR3 is TGTGCCAGCAGCGGGCACGGCGGGCGCCCTGGCTACACCTCC.